This T cell receptor beta chain came from a study of blood T cell repertoires in COVID-19. Here immunoSEQ multiplex PCR was the method, and the copy in TCRdb shows in-frame clones only, minus some. The profile covers 350,000 to 500,000 clones, with approximately 90% appearing a single time and roughly 0.84% taken by the ten largest. The CDR3 contains 15 residues. Germline V gives CDR1 WSHSY, CDR2 SAAADI. Trimming removed 4 bases from V and 8 bases from J; junction bases left unmatched: 10. Source material: peripheral blood. This clonotype was obtained from a man younger than 35 with COVID-19, enrolled during active disease. The chain couples TRBV10-2 to TRBJ1-2; 10 nucleotides line up with TRBD1. The CDR3 DNA is TGCGCCAGCAGTGGGACAGGGGGAGCTTTGAGGGGCTACACCTTC. This codes for CASSGTGGALRGYTF.